Following are 17 T cell receptor beta chains from one sample sequenced in a study of blood T cell repertoires in COVID-19. The repertoire was sequenced with immunoSEQ multiplex PCR; TCRdb's copy has only in-frame clones and lacks some. The repertoire includes roughly 140,000 clones, roughly 85% of them detected once, and 8.3% sits in the top ten. Source material: peripheral blood. The origin of the receptors is a woman between 55 and 75 years old with COVID-19, enrolled during active disease.

V and J are TRBV9 and TRBJ1-2; D is perhaps TRBD1 (6 bases). Germline-derived CDR1 and CDR2 are SGDLS and YYNGEE. Trimming left V 3 bases short and J 4 bases short, with 13 bases between. CDR3 length: 14 residues. The chain's CDR3 is CASSAGDTRYGYTF. CDR3 bases: TGTGCCAGCAGCGCAGGGGACACCCGCTATGGCTACACCTTC.

In this sample, this clone turned up once. CDR3 loop: CASSQGAGSGSYEQYF. In DNA form, the CDR3 reads TGTGCCAGCAGCCAAGGGGCGGGGAGCGGCTCCTACGAGCAGTACTTC. The V and J genes are TRBV14 and TRBJ2-7, with a weak D call TRBD2 (6 bases). Germline V gene sequence: CDR1 SGHDN, CDR2 FVKESK. V was shortened by 1 base and J by 0 bases, with 13 bases between the two germline ends. This CDR3 has 16 residues.

This chain links TRBV2 with TRBJ1-3; 9 nucleotides agree with TRBD1. This CDR3 region has 16 residues. Unmatched junction bases numbered 6, after V lost 4 bases and J lost 2 bases. CDR1 and CDR2 (germline): SNHLY, FYNNEI. The CDR3, as DNA: TGTGCCAGCAGTGTATCCGGGACAGGGCCTGGAAACACCATATATTTT. Translation: CASSVSGTGPGNTIYF. The variable domain in full, completed from reference TRBV2 and TRBJ1-3, reads EPEVTQTPSHQVTQMGQEVILRCVPISNHLYFYWYRQILGQKVEFLVSFYNNEISEKSEIFDDQFSVERPDGSNFTLKIRSTKLEDSAMYFCASSVSGTGPGNTIYFGEGSWLTVV.

The V and J genes are TRBV7-2 and TRBJ2-7; no definite D call. The germline gives CDR1 SGHTA, CDR2 FQGNSA. The CDR3 covers 16 residues. Trimming left V 1 base short and J 2 bases short, with 15 bases between. The CDR3 reads CASSLGSPEFTYEQYF. CDR3 in DNA: TGTGCCAGCAGCTTAGGTAGCCCGGAGTTTACCTACGAGCAGTACTTC.

V usage is TRBV6-2 or TRBV6-3 and J usage is TRBJ1-5; D might be TRBD1 (5 bases). CDR1 is MNHEY, CDR2 SVGEGT, per germline. The ends were cut back, 4 bases at V and 3 bases at J, with 10 bases in the middle. This CDR3 comprises 14 residues. The CDR3 protein is CASSSNRINQPQHF. The CDR3 DNA is TGTGCCAGCAGTTCAAACAGGATCAATCAGCCCCAGCATTTT.

The table lists this clone with many counts. The gene calls are TRBV12-3 or TRBV12-4 and TRBJ2-2; D unclear. V was shortened by 6 bases and J by 4 bases, with 6 bases between the two germline ends. The CDR3 totals 12 residues. The CDR3 nucleotides read TGTGCCAGCAGCCGGGTCACCGGGGAGCTGTTTTTT. Protein sequence: CASSRVTGELFF.

The chain joins TRBV19 to TRBJ1-3; no clear D. Trimming stripped 1 base from V and 0 bases from J, with 7 bases between. CDR1 and CDR2 from the germline V gene are LNHDA and SQIVND (reference sequence). CDR3 length equals 15 residues. CDR3 bases: TGTGCCAGTAGTATAGGGAGTATCTCTGGAAACACCATATATTTT. This gives the protein CASSIGSISGNTIYF.

This chain joins TRBV19 and TRBJ1-5, with D possibly being TRBD1 (5 bases). The CDR3 runs to 13 residues. CDR1 and CDR2 from the germline V gene are LNHDA and SQIVND (reference sequence). V was clipped by 8 bases and J by 6 bases, with 14 bases between them. CDR3 DNA sequence: TGTGCCAGTCGTGGCAGGGATACTCAGCCCCAGCATTTT. Translated: CASRGRDTQPQHF.

This chain links TRBV14 with TRBJ1-3, with D possibly being TRBD1 (6 bases). Per germline, CDR1 SGHDN and CDR2 FVKESK. The V end was cut by 0 bases, the J end by 0 bases, with 9 bases between. The CDR3 sequence is 16 residues long. The CDR3: CASSQEQGSSGNTIYF. As DNA, the CDR3 is TGTGCCAGCAGCCAAGAACAGGGAAGCTCTGGAAACACCATATATTTT.

The chain uses TRBV6-5 and TRBJ1-1; 7 nucleotides line up with TRBD1. The ends lost 2 bases at V and 11 bases at J; junction bases unmatched: 11. The CDR3 has 14 amino acids. The germline CDR1 and CDR2 sequences are MNHEY and SVGAGI. The CDR3 reads CASSYGHTGVGAFF. DNA for the CDR3: TGTGCCAGCAGTTACGGACATACAGGGGTGGGCGCTTTCTTT.

The rearrangement joins TRBV9 to TRBJ1-6; no clear D gene. The CDR3 has 14 amino acids. Germline CDR1 and CDR2: SGDLS and YYNGEE. The V gene lost 3 bases and the J gene lost 5 bases, with 9 bases spanning the gap. Here the CDR3 DNA reads TGTGCCAGCAGCGCGAGGGTGGATAATTCACCCCTCCACTTT. Translation gives CASSARVDNSPLHF.

This chain uses TRBV5-4 with TRBJ2-2; D possibly corresponds to TRBD2 (6 bases). The ends were cut back, 4 bases at V and 5 bases at J, with 6 bases in the middle. This CDR3 region has 12 residues. Germline V gives CDR1 SGHNT, CDR2 YYREEE (reference sequence). CDR3 DNA: TGTGCCAGCAGCCGGGGGACCGGGGAGCTGTTTTTT. It codes for CASSRGTGELFF.

The chain couples TRBV7-3 to TRBJ2-6, with 10 bases lining up with TRBD1. CDR1 and CDR2 (germline): SGHTA, FQGTGA. This CDR3 has 18 amino acids. V shed 0 bases, J shed 0 bases, and the junction held 2 bases outside the gene matches. The CDR3, as DNA: TGTGCCAGCAGCTTAACCGGGACAGGGGTCTCTGGGGCCAACGTCCTGACTTTC. Translating gives CASSLTGTGVSGANVLTF.

The chain joins TRBV11-2 to TRBJ2-4; D is unresolved. CDR1 and CDR2 from the germline V gene are SGHAT and FQNNGV. This CDR3 comprises 16 residues. The ends were cut back, 0 bases at V and 2 bases at J, with 11 bases in the middle. The CDR3: CASSLDRGTTKNIQYF. CDR3 bases: TGTGCCAGCAGCTTAGACAGAGGCACTACCAAAAACATTCAGTACTTC.

This clone was recorded once. The chain has TRBV18 and TRBJ2-3, with a possible D match to TRBD1 (5 bases). V was shortened by 4 bases and J by 8 bases, with 10 bases between the two germline ends. The CDR3 is made up of 12 amino acids. CDR1 is KGHSH, CDR2 LQKENI, per germline. CDR3 protein: CASSLRQGTQYF. The CDR3 nucleotides are TGTGCCAGCTCACTTCGGCAGGGTACGCAGTATTTT.

The J gene is TRBJ2-7, the V gene TRBV7-9, with 7 positions matching TRBD2. This CDR3 is 16 amino acids long. CDR1 SEHNR and CDR2 FQNEAQ come from the germline V gene (reference sequence). V was pared by 1 base and J by 1 base, with 7 bases of the junction left unmatched. The CDR3 DNA is TGTGCCAGCAGCTTAGGAGGCGCGGGGGATTCCTACGAGCAGTACTTC. Amino acids: CASSLGGAGDSYEQYF.

The chain has TRBV15 and TRBJ1-2, with TRBD1 identical over 8 bases. Germline CDR1 reads LNHNV; CDR2 reads YYDKDF (reference sequence). V lost 0 bases and J lost 2; bases outside the gene matches: 11. This CDR3 has 18 residues. The CDR3 DNA is TGTGCCACCAGCAGAGACCCCGGGGGCAGGGGGCGGAACTATGGCTACACCTTC. The encoded protein is CATSRDPGGRGRNYGYTF.